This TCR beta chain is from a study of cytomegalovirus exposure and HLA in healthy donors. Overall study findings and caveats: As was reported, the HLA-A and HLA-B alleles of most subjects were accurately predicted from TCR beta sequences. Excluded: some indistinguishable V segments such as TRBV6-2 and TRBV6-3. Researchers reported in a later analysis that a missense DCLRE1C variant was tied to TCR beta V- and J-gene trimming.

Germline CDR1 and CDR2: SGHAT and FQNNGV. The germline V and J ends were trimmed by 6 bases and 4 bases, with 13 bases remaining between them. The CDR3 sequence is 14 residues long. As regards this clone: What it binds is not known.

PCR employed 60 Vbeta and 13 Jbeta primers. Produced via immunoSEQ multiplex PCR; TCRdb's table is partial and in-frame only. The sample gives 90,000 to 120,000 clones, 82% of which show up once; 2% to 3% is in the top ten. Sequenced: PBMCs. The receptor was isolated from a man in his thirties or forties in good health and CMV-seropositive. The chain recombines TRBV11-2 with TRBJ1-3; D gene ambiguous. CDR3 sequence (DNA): TGTGCCAGCAGTATCAGTGTTCCCGGAAACACCATATATTTT. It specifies CASSISVPGNTIYF. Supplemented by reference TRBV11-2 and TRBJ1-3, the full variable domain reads EAGVAQSPRYKIIEKRQSVAFWCNPISGHATLYWYQQILGQGPKLLIQFQNNGVVDDSQLPKDRFSAERLKGVDSTLKIQPAKLEDSAVYLCASSISVPGNTIYFGEGSWLTVV.